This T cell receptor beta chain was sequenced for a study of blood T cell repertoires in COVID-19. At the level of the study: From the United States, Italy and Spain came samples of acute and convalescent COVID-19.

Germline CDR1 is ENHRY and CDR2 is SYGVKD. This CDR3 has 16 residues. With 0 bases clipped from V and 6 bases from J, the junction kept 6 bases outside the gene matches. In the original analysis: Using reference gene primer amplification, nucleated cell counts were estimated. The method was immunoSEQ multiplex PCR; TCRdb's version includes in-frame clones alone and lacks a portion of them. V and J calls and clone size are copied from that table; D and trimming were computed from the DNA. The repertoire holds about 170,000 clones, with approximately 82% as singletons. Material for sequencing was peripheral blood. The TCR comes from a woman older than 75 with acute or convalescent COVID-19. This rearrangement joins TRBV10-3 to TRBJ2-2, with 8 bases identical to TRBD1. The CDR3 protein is CAISESQSRGPGELFF. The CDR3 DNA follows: TGTGCCATCAGTGAGTCGCAATCCAGGGGGCCCGGGGAGCTGTTTTTT.